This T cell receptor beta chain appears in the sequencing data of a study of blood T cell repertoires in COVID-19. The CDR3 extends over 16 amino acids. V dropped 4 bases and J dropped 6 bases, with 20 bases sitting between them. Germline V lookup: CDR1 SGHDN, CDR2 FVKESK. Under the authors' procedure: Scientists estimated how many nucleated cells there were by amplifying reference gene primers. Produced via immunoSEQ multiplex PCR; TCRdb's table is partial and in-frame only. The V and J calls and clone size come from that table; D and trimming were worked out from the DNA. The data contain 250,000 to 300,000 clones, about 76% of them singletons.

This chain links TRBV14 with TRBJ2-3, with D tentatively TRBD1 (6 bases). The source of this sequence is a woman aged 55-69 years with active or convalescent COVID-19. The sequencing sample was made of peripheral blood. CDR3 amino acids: CASSLVLEGGMDTQYF. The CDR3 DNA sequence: TGTGCCAGCAGCCTTGTTTTAGAAGGGGGAATGGATACGCAGTATTTT.